Shown below are 13 T cell receptor beta chains from a single sample sequenced in a study of T cell responses to AZD1222 COVID-19 vaccine. Assay: immunoSEQ multiplex PCR; the TCRdb copy retains only in-frame clones and omits some. Here the sample spans 90,000 or so clones, 70% to 90% being singletons. Sequenced material: peripheral blood, taken on day 0 of AZD1222 vaccination. These receptors were obtained from an adult in good health.

The chain uses TRBV7-2 and TRBJ2-3; the D is unclear. The CDR3 has 15 residues. V lost 3 bases to trimming and J lost 0 bases, with 10 bases between them. Germline values: CDR1 SGHTA, CDR2 FQGNSA. The CDR3 spells CASSLRQPSTDTQYF. The CDR3 DNA reads TGTGCCAGCAGCTTGAGGCAACCCAGCACAGATACGCAGTATTTT. Full variable domain (rest looked up from reference TRBV7-2 and TRBJ2-3): GAGVSQSPSNKVTEKGKDVELRCDPISGHTALYWYRQSLGQGLEFLIYFQGNSAPDKSGLPSDRFSAERTGGSVSTLTIQRTQQEDSAVYLCASSLRQPSTDTQYFGPGTRLTVL.

The rearrangement uses TRBV5-1 and TRBJ2-3, with D unresolved. Per germline, CDR1 SGHRS and CDR2 YFSETQ. The V end lost 2 bases, the J end lost 6 bases, and 13 bases lay between the germline ends. This CDR3 is built from 14 residues. This CDR3 reads CASSFAKSEDTQYF. The CDR3 DNA follows: TGCGCCAGCAGCTTCGCTAAGAGCGAGGATACGCAGTATTTT.

The chain is built from TRBV7-6 and TRBJ1-6; D gene ambiguous. V was trimmed by 0 bases and J by 10 bases, leaving 13 bases between them. This CDR3 comprises 15 residues. CDR1 is SGHVS, CDR2 FNYEAQ, per germline. This chain's CDR3 is CASSLASYERSPLHF. The CDR3, as DNA: TGTGCCAGCAGCTTAGCGTCCTATGAGAGGTCACCCCTCCACTTT.

The chain uses TRBV5-1 and TRBJ1-3; TRBD1 might be the D (5 bases). V was cut by 0 bases and J by 7 bases, with 11 bases left in between. The CDR3 loop spans 14 amino acids. Per the germline V gene, CDR1 is SGHRS and CDR2 is YFSETQ. CDR3 residues: CASSLAVGENTIYF. CDR3 nucleotides: TGCGCCAGCAGCTTGGCCGTAGGGGAGAACACCATATATTTT.

The genes are TRBV6-5 and TRBJ2-7, with D perhaps given as TRBD1 or TRBD2 (6 bases each). The CDR3 has 15 residues. Germline-derived CDR1 and CDR2 are MNHEY and SVGAGI. V lost 7 bases to trimming and J lost 3 bases, with 19 bases between them. As DNA, the CDR3 is TGTGCCAGCACCACCGGAGGGGGAGGTGGCTACGAGCAGTACTTC. Protein sequence: CASTTGGGGGYEQYF.

This clone was observed a few times. The chain couples TRBV4-1 to TRBJ1-5; perhaps TRBD1 as D (5 bases). This CDR3 has 13 residues. V dropped 4 bases and J dropped 1 base, with 5 bases sitting between them. Germline CDR1 MGHRA, CDR2 YSYEKL. The CDR3 DNA is TGCGCCAGCAGCCGGGACAGCAATCAGCCCCAGCATTTT. The encoded protein is CASSRDSNQPQHF.

This rearrangement joins TRBV5-1 to TRBJ2-7; 8 positions agree with TRBD1. Trimming cost V 0 bases and J 2 bases; bases outside gene matches: 10. The CDR3 is 17 amino acids. Per the germline V gene, CDR1 is SGHRS and CDR2 is YFSETQ. The CDR3 loop reads CASSLGNPGGRTYEQYF. DNA of the CDR3: TGCGCCAGCAGCTTGGGGAACCCAGGGGGCAGGACCTACGAGCAGTACTTC.

The chain joins TRBV19 to TRBJ2-3; D uncertain. Trimming shortened V by 3 bases and J by 1 base, and 14 bases separated the two germline ends. CDR1 and CDR2 from the germline V gene are LNHDA and SQIVND (reference sequence). There are 16 residues in the CDR3. CDR3: CASSISHPLGTDTQYF. CDR3 nucleotide sequence: TGTGCCAGTAGTATTTCACATCCCCTTGGCACAGATACGCAGTATTTT.

This chain connects TRBV7-9 to TRBJ1-2, with unresolved D. V lost 4 bases to trimming and J lost 4 bases, with 10 bases between them. The CDR3 totals 13 residues. CDR1 is SEHNR and CDR2 is FQNEAQ in the germline V gene (reference sequence). CDR3 bases: TGTGCCAGCAGCTACGGGGAAAGCTATGGCTACACCTTC. The encoded protein is CASSYGESYGYTF.

This chain uses TRBV15 with TRBJ1-5, with a tentative D call TRBD1 (6 bases). The CDR3 sequence is 13 residues long. Trimming took 5 bases from V and 6 from J, leaving 11 bases between them. CDR1 is LNHNV and CDR2 is YYDKDF in the germline V gene (reference sequence). Written as DNA, the CDR3 is TGTGCCACCAGCGCAAGGGGGGTTCAGCCCCAGCATTTT. Its protein is CATSARGVQPQHF.

J is TRBJ2-7 and V is TRBV6-2 or TRBV6-3, with 9 positions matching TRBD1. V dropped 3 bases and J dropped 7; count of bases not matched to a gene: 16. The germline V gene encodes CDR1 MNHEY and CDR2 SVGEGT. The CDR3 consists of 17 residues. DNA of the CDR3: TGTGCCAGCAGTTATGGGACAGGGAGGGCCAGCTCGTGGGAGCAGTACTTC. Amino acid sequence: CASSYGTGRASSWEQYF.

This sequence joins TRBV30 and TRBJ2-6; maybe TRBD1 (6 bases). The V end was cut by 0 bases, the J end by 1 base, with 10 bases between. CDR3 length: 16 residues. Germline V lookup: CDR1 GTSNPN, CDR2 SVGIG (reference sequence). The CDR3 nucleotides read TGTGCCTGGAGTGTACAGGGAGATTCTGGGGCCAACGTCCTGACTTTC. Its protein is CAWSVQGDSGANVLTF.

The gene calls are TRBV4-3 and TRBJ2-7; perhaps TRBD1 as D (5 bases). The CDR3 is 13 residues long. The V gene lost 3 bases and the J gene lost 5 bases, with 11 bases spanning the gap. CDR1 and CDR2 (germline): LGHNA, YSLEER. CDR3 protein: CASSHHSRDEQYF. Here the CDR3 DNA reads TGCGCCAGCAGCCACCATTCCAGGGACGAGCAGTACTTC.